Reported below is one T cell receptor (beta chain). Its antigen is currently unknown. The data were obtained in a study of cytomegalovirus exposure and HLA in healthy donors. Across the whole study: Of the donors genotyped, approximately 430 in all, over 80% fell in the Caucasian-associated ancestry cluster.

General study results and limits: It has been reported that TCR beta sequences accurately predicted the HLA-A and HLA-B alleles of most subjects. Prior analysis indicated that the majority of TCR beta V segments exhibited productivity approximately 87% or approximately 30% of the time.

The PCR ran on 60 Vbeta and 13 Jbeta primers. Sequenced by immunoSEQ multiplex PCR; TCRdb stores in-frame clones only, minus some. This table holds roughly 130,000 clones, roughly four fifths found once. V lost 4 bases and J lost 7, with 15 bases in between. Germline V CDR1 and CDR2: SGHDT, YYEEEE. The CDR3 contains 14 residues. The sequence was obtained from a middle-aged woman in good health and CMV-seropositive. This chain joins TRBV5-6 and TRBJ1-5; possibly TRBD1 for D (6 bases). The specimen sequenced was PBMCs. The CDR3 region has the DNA TGTGCCAGCAGCCCCACAGGGACGGAACAGCCCCAGCATTTT. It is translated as CASSPTGTEQPQHF.